This section outlines one T cell receptor beta chain sequence together with its context. Trimming removed 0 bases from V and 2 bases from J, with 16 bases in between. Germline V gene lookup returns CDR1 MGHRA and CDR2 YSYEKL. The CDR3 extends over 17 amino acids. Around 91,000 TCR templates underwent assay in every sample. Produced via immunoSEQ multiplex PCR; TCRdb's table is partial and in-frame only. The sample includes about 63,000 clones, approximately 82% seen only once; the top ten take roughly 3.8%. The sample comes from a study of siplizumab effects on memory and regulatory T cells. Sequencing was done on a sample of memory CD4+ T cells sorted from blood. The source of this sequence is a human donor in good health. The chain is built from TRBV4-1 and TRBJ1-2; D is unclear. The CDR3 bases are TGCGCCAGCAGCCAAGATCCAATCCTCGGGTCCAACTATGGCTACACCTTC. Residues: CASSQDPILGSNYGYTF.